This T cell receptor beta chain derives from a study of shared clonotypes between healthy human individuals. As for the study in general: Three plates each covered CD4 naive and memory; CD8 naive two, CD8 memory one.

General study results and limits: The sole specimen, blood, was sampled, and tissue repertoires likely differ. It was expected that sequencing depth would affect clonotype sharing among donors.

The input for sorted-subset replicate PCRs was approximately 190 ng DNA, tens of thousands of T cell genomes. Data came from immunoSEQ multiplex PCR; TCRdb stores just in-frame clones and leaves some out. The sample yields fewer than 1.6 million clones, approximately 98.5% seen once. From germline, CDR1 is MDHEN and CDR2 SYDVKM. CDR3 length: 13 residues. Trimming removed 1 base from V and 3 bases from J, with 6 bases in between. In regard to this clone: Its specificity is not known.

This receptor was identified in a man aged 25-45 years in good health. The chain couples TRBV28 to TRBJ1-2; the D is unclear. Sequenced sample: naive CD4+ T cells sorted from blood. As for subset: CD45RA+ positively selected. CDR3 sequence: CASSLYRDYGYTF. The CDR3 DNA reads as TGTGCCAGCAGTTTATATCGGGACTATGGCTACACCTTC.